This T cell receptor beta chain originates from a study of beta chain features in type 1 diabetes (dated by TCRdb to 2016 to 2019). Background on the whole study: Mean age, gender distribution, total cell number and subset yield did not differ between patients and healthy donors. A total of just under 110,000,000 sorted cells were examined across all samples, and RNA yield correlated strongly with the number of cells per subset. The study compared the TCRB repertoires of sorted circulating CD4+ T cell subsets in recently diagnosed type 1 diabetes patients with those in matched healthy donors. Naive and central memory subsets were obtained from all 30 or so donors, but regulatory and stem cell-like memory subsets were isolated from only 8 patients and roughly eight healthy donors. What the research found in general, with its limitations: Type 1 diabetes patients showed a moderate but significant shortening of TCRB CDR3 length in all four CD4+ subsets. Because small numbers of individuals were included in the HLA sub-analyses, any influence of HLA type on TCRB rearrangement was left unresolved. Sequencing cDNA rather than genomic DNA could over-represent highly expressing activated cells, although activation and CD3 levels did not differ between groups. Shorter templates might be favored by PCR, yet because patient and control samples were amplified and corrected together, any such skew would affect both groups equally. Naive, central memory and regulatory TCRB repertoires appeared to be more similar among patients than among healthy donors. Patients with type 1 diabetes made fewer insertions and deleted more nucleotides at VDJ recombination sites, implying thymic rearrangement abnormalities.

Each donor gave one peripheral blood draw, approximately 110 mL on average, collected into heparinised tubes. A BD FACSAria II was used to sort naive, central memory, regulatory and stem cell-like memory CD4+ T cells with a panel that included CD45RO, CCR7, CD25, CD127, CD95 and CD27. All sorted populations exceeded 98% purity. Right away, PBMCs were isolated by Lymphoprep density gradient centrifugation and were stained directly, with no culture step. So that batch effects would be minimized, each experiment stained and sorted samples in pairs, pairing one healthy donor with one patient. Comment on this clone: Its antigen is not yet known. The input lacks base qualities; no much larger clone sits a single base away.

The entire amount of isolated RNA was reverse transcribed using the High Capacity cDNA Reverse Transcription Kit, so the sequenced TCRB transcripts were expressed ones. Stem cell-like memory T cell samples underwent survey-depth immunoSEQ sequencing, averaging roughly 1 million total reads per sample. After sorted cells were lysed in RLT buffer, RNA was extracted with DNase-treated RNeasy Micro or Mini kits, with the choice depending on cell number. To prevent cross-contamination, each cell subset was processed individually, whereas patient and healthy donor samples were processed jointly. The immunoSEQ multiplex PCR was used to amplify TCRB sequences from cDNA, generating 87-bp fragments that spanned the CDR3 region. Amplicons were sequenced on the Illumina HiSeq platform. Regarding the original processing steps: PCR bias was corrected computationally using synthetic template baselines, and reads within Hamming distance 2 were collapsed, with unmergeable singletons discarded. Reads were aligned to IMGT to assign V, D and J genes, CDR3 length, and insertions or deletions at six rearrangement sites. Within each subset, clonotype counts were normalized to sorted cell number, after which true diversity and Gini coefficients were computed with the tcR R package. The overlap coefficient, calculated on TCRB nucleotide sequences, was used to measure repertoire sharing. Drawn from immuneACCESS, this table holds only the in-frame rearrangements with V and J called that TCRdb kept. Clones are partly lost; checked studies trace under half to an unresolved V gene and leave the rest unexplained. The V and J calls and clone size are taken from that table; D and trimming were inferred from the DNA. Present in this sample are over 13,000 clones, more than 70% of which were seen just once. The top ten constitute around 0.31% of the sample.

CDR1 and CDR2, per the germline V gene, are LGHNA and YSLEER. The CDR3 runs 19 residues from the cysteine to the phenylalanine. Here the CDR3 DNA is all that survives: 57 bases in frame from base 1. From V the trimming removes 1 base and from J it removes 0 bases, while the gene matches leave 9 bases of the junction unaccounted for. Recombination joined TRBV4-3 with TRBJ2-6, and 7 junctional nucleotides match TRBD1. This TCR was recovered from a woman under 30 with type 1 diabetes. The material sequenced was stem cell memory CD4+ T cells from blood. The sample's cell subset or site, from its label and the paper: stem cell-like memory CD4+ T cells. The CDR3 protein is CASSQVTQGIYSGANVLTF. The DNA reads TGCGCCAGCAGCCAAGTAACACAGGGGATTTACTCTGGGGCCAACGTCCTGACTTTC.